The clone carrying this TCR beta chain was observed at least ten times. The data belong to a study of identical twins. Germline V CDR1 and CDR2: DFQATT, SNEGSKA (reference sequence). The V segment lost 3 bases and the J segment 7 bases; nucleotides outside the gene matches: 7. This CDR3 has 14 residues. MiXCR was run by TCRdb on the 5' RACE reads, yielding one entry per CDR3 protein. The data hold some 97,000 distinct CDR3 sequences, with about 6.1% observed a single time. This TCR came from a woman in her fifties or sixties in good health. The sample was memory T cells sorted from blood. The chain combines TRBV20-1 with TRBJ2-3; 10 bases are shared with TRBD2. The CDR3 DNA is TGCAGTGCTAGTATGCTAGCGGGAGACAATACGCAGTATTTT. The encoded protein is CSASMLAGDNTQYF.